Listed here is a single T cell receptor (beta chain). The sample comes from a study of blood T cells in healthy people across ages. A sample-barcoded 5' primer and a J-beta primer mix were used in a second PCR of about 7 to 12 cycles. TCRdb analysed the 5' RACE reads with MiXCR anew, one entry per CDR3 protein. The profile shows hundreds of thousands of distinct CDR3 sequences, around a quarter of them singletons. The CDR3 runs 14 residues. Trimming at V came to 5 bases and at J to 9 bases, leaving 10 bases not matched to a gene. Germline values: CDR1 MNHEY, CDR2 SVGAGI. These data were likewise used in another study, on T cells of mothers and their children.

This sequence originates from a boy aged 5-17 years in good health. The chain combines TRBV6-5 with TRBJ2-7; 10 bases are shared with TRBD1. The sequenced sample consisted of blood. The CDR3 DNA is TGTGCCAGCAGTCGACAGGGGGCCTCGGGAGGGCAGTACTTC. Translating it yields CASSRQGASGGQYF.